This T cell receptor beta chain was observed in a study of cytomegalovirus exposure and HLA in healthy donors. Points from the study as a whole: A subsequent analysis found that TCR clusters from the first cohort also tended to co-occur in the roughly 120 validation repertoires, with about 94% of cluster scores above 0. Most TCR sequences were rare, but some public TCRs occurred in many donors.

TCRdb keeps only in-frame clones here, not all; method: immunoSEQ multiplex PCR. The sample lists 90,000 to 150,000 clones; 75% to 90% were seen once. The CDR3 length is 14 residues. V was pared by 0 bases and J by 7 bases, with 11 bases between. Germline V CDR1 and CDR2: SGHDT, YYEEEE. Turning to this clone: Its antigen is still unknown.

The source material was PBMCs. The chain couples TRBV5-6 to TRBJ2-1; D perhaps matches TRBD1 (6 bases). This TCR was recovered from a man between 18 and 29 years old in good health and CMV-seropositive. CDR3 region: CASSLVGGLNEQFF. CDR3 DNA: TGTGCCAGCAGCTTGGTAGGGGGTTTGAATGAGCAGTTCTTC.